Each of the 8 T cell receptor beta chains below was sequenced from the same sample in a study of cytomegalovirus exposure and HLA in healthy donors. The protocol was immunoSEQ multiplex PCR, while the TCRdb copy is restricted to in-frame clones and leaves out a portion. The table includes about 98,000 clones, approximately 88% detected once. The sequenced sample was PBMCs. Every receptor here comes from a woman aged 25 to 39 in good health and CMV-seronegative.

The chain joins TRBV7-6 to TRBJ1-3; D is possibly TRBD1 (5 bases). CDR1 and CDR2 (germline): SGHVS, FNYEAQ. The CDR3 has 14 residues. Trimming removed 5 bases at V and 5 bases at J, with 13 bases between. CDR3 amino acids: CASSPGRGRNTIYF. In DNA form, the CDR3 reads TGTGCCAGCAGCCCAGGGAGGGGAAGAAACACCATATATTTT. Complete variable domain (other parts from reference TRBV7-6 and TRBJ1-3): GAGVSQSPRYKVTKRGQDVALRCDPISGHVSLYWYRQALGQGPEFLTYFNYEAQQDKSGLPNDRFSAERPEGSISTLTIQRTEQRDSAMYRCASSPGRGRNTIYFGEGSWLTVV.

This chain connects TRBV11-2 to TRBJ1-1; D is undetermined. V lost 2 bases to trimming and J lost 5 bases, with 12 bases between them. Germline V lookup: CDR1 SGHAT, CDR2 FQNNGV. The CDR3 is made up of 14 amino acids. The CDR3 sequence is CASSLTGMRTEAFF. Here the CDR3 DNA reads TGTGCCAGCAGCTTAACCGGGATGAGGACTGAAGCTTTCTTT. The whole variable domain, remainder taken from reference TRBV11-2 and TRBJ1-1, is EAGVAQSPRYKIIEKRQSVAFWCNPISGHATLYWYQQILGQGPKLLIQFQNNGVVDDSQLPKDRFSAERLKGVDSTLKIQPAKLEDSAVYLCASSLTGMRTEAFFGQGTRLTVV.

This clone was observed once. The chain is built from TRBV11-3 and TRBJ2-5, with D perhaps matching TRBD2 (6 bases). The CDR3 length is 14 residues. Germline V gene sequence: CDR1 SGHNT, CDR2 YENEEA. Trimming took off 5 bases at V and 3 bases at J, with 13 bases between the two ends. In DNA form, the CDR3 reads TGTGCCAGCAGCCTCGGCGGGGTTAAAGAGACCCAGTACTTC. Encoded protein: CASSLGGVKETQYF. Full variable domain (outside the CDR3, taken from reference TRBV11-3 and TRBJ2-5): EAGVVQSPRYKIIEKKQPVAFWCNPISGHNTLYWYLQNLGQGPELLIRYENEEAVDDSQLPKDRFSAERLKGVDSTLKIQPAELGDSAVYLCASSLGGVKETQYFGPGTRLLVL.

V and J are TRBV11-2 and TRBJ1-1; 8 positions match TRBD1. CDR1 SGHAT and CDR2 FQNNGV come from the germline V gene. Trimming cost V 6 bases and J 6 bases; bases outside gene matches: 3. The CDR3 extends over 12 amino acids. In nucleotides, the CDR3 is TGTGCCAGCAGAGACAGGGGCGCTGAAGCTTTCTTT. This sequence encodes CASRDRGAEAFF. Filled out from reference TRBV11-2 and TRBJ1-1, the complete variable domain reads EAGVAQSPRYKIIEKRQSVAFWCNPISGHATLYWYQQILGQGPKLLIQFQNNGVVDDSQLPKDRFSAERLKGVDSTLKIQPAKLEDSAVYLCASRDRGAEAFFGQGTRLTVV.

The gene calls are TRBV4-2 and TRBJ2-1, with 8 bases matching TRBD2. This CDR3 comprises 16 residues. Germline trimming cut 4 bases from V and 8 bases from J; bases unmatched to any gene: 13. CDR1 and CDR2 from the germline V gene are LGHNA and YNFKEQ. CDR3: CASSRGVSGSGYEQFF. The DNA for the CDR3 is TGTGCCAGCAGCCGGGGGGTGAGCGGGAGTGGCTATGAGCAGTTCTTC.

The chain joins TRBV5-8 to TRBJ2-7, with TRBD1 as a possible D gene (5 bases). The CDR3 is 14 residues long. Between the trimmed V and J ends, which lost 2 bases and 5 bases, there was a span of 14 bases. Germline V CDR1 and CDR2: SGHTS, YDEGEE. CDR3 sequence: CASSFWPGPNEQYF. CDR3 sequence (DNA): TGTGCCAGCAGCTTTTGGCCAGGGCCCAACGAGCAGTACTTC.

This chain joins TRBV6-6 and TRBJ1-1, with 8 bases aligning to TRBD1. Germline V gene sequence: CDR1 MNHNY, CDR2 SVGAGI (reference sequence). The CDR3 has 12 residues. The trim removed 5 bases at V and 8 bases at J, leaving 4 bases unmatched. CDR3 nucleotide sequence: TGTGCCAGCAGTCGCCGGGACAGGGAAGCTTTCTTT. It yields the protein CASSRRDREAFF.

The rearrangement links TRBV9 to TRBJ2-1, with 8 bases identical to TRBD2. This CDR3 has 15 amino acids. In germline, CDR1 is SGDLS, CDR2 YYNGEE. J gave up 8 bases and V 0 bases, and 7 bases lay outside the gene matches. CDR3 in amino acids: CASSVVIGRADEQFF. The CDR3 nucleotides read TGTGCCAGCAGCGTAGTAATCGGGAGGGCCGATGAGCAGTTCTTC.